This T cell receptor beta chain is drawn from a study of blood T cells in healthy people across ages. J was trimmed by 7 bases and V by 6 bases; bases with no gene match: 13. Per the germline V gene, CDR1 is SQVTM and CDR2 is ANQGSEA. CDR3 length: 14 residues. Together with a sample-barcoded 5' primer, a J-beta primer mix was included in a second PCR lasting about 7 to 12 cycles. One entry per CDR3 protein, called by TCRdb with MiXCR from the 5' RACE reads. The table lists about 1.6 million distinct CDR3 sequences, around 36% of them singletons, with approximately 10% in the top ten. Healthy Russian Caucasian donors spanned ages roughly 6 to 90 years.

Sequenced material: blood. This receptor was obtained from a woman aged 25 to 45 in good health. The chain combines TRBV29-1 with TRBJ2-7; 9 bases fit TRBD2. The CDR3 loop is CSVVPWASGDEQYF. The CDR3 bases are TGCAGCGTGGTCCCTTGGGCTAGCGGGGATGAGCAGTACTTC.